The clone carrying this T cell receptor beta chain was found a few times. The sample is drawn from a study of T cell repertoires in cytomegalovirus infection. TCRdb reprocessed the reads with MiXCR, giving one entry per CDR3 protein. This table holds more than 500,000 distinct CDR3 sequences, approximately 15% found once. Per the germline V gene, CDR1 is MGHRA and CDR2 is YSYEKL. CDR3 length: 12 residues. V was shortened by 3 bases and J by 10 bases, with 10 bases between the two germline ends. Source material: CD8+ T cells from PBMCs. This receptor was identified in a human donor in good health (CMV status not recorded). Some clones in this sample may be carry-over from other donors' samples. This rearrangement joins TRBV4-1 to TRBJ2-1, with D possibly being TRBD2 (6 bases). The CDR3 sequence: CASSQHGLEQFF. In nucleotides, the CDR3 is TGCGCCAGCAGCCAGCATGGACTAGAGCAGTTCTTC.